Each of the 20 T cell receptor beta chains below was sequenced from the same sample in a study of T cell responses to AZD1222 COVID-19 vaccine. Clones were sequenced by immunoSEQ multiplex PCR, and TCRdb holds only the in-frame ones, with some missing. The sample shows about 100,000 clones, approximately 84% of them seen only once. The specimen was peripheral blood, collected on day 0 of AZD1222 vaccination. These receptors were collected from an adult in good health.

This clone was seen once. The chain employs TRBV4-2 and TRBJ2-1; TRBD2 matches at 8 bases. Trimming at V came to 5 bases and at J to 5 bases, leaving 17 bases not matched to a gene. Germline values: CDR1 LGHNA, CDR2 YNFKEQ. The CDR3 is made up of 18 amino acids. The CDR3, as DNA: TGTGCCAGCAGCGAAGGCATGACTAGCGCGACCTATCACAATGAGCAGTTCTTC. It is translated as CASSEGMTSATYHNEQFF.

The chain has TRBV3-1 (or the pseudogene TRBV3-2) and TRBJ1-1; 7 positions agree with TRBD1. The germline V gene has CDR1 LGHDT and CDR2 YNNKEL (reference sequence). The CDR3 spans 16 residues. V gave up 4 bases and J gave up 0 bases; unmatched junction bases: 8. CDR3 DNA: TGTGCCAGCAGCCCGATTCTACAGGGGATGAACACTGAAGCTTTCTTT. Encoded protein: CASSPILQGMNTEAFF.

This chain connects TRBV14 to TRBJ1-3; D remains ambiguous. The CDR3 runs to 16 residues. Trimming stripped 4 bases from V and 0 bases from J, with 13 bases between. Germline V gene lookup returns CDR1 SGHDN and CDR2 FVKESK. The CDR3 nucleotides read TGTGCCAGCAGCCCAACCCGAGGGAGCTCTGGAAACACCATATATTTT. Protein product: CASSPTRGSSGNTIYF. Looking up the rest from reference TRBV14 and TRBJ1-3 gives the full variable domain: EAGVTQFPSHSVIEKGQTVTLRCDPISGHDNLYWYRRVMGKEIKFLLHFVKESKQDESGMPNNRFLAERTGGTYSTLKVQPAELEDSGVYFCASSPTRGSSGNTIYFGEGSWLTVV.

This chain uses TRBV12-2 with TRBJ2-7. TRBV12-2 is recorded as a pseudogene. There are 12 residues in the CDR3. The CDR3, as DNA: TGTGCAAGTCGCTGCTGCCCCCACGAGCAGTACTTC. This gives the protein CASRCCPHEQYF.

V usage is TRBV19 and J usage is TRBJ1-1; 7 nucleotides match TRBD1. There are 15 residues in the CDR3. V shed 5 bases and J 0 bases; nucleotides not matched to a gene: 6. The germline CDR1 and CDR2 sequences are LNHDA and SQIVND (reference sequence). The CDR3, as DNA: TGTGCCAGTAGTGTGGACAGGAGATTGAACACTGAAGCTTTCTTT. This gives the protein CASSVDRRLNTEAFF.

The sample holds a few counts of this clone. This chain uses TRBV11-1 with TRBJ2-7; tentatively, D is TRBD1 or TRBD2 (5 bases each). This CDR3 region has 15 residues. With 5 bases removed from V and 0 bases from J, the gap between germline ends came to 14 bases. The germline V gene encodes CDR1 SGHAT and CDR2 FQDESV (reference sequence). The CDR3 DNA reads TGTGCCAGCAGCCCCCGGGACGGTAACTCCTACGAGCAGTACTTC. Translated, it gives CASSPRDGNSYEQYF. Using reference TRBV11-1 and TRBJ2-7 for the parts outside the CDR3, the full variable domain is EAEVAQSPRYKITEKSQAVAFWCDPISGHATLYWYRQILGQGPELLVQFQDESVVDDSQLPKDRFSAERLKGVDSTLKIQPAELGDSAMYLCASSPRDGNSYEQYFGPGTRLTVT.

The chain joins TRBV11-2 to TRBJ2-7, with TRBD2 as a possible D gene (6 bases). Trimming removed 1 base from V and 4 bases from J, with 14 bases in between. CDR1 and CDR2 from the germline V gene are SGHAT and FQNNGV. This CDR3 has 15 residues. In DNA form, the CDR3 reads TGTGCCAGCAGCTTAGGGTGGACTAATATTTACGAGCAGTACTTC. Its protein is CASSLGWTNIYEQYF.

This clone was counted only a few times. The CDR3 protein is CASIPGLAGGETQYF. In nucleotides, the CDR3 is TGTGCCAGCATCCCGGGACTAGCGGGGGGGGAGACCCAGTACTTC. V and J are TRBV3-1 (or the pseudogene TRBV3-2) and TRBJ2-5; 16 positions match TRBD2. The length of the CDR3 is 15 residues. With 7 bases clipped from V and 5 bases from J, the junction kept 4 bases outside the gene matches. CDR1 and CDR2 (germline): LGHDT, YNNKEL (reference sequence).

This clone was observed a few times. The rearrangement links TRBV28 to TRBJ2-7, with D tentatively TRBD1 (5 bases). The germline V gene has CDR1 MDHEN and CDR2 SYDVKM. The CDR3 is 13 amino acids. Between the trimmed V and J ends, which lost 2 bases and 5 bases, there was a span of 10 bases. DNA for the CDR3: TGTGCCAGCAGTTTAGGACACAGTCACGAGCAGTACTTC. Amino acid sequence: CASSLGHSHEQYF. Filled out from reference TRBV28 and TRBJ2-7, the complete variable domain reads DVKVTQSSRYLVKRTGEKVFLECVQDMDHENMFWYRQDPGLGLRLIYFSYDVKMKEKGDIPEGYSVSREKKERFSLILESASTNQTSMYLCASSLGHSHEQYFGPGTRLTVT.

This chain uses TRBV23-1 with TRBJ2-3, with 8 bases identical to TRBD1. TRBV23-1 has ORF status, its function being uncertain. V dropped 4 bases and J dropped 5; count of bases not matched to a gene: 11. The CDR3 covers 16 residues. Here the CDR3 DNA reads TGCGCCAGCAGTCCCCCCCGCAGGGGGCGGTTAGATACGCAGTATTTT. Translation gives CASSPPRRGRLDTQYF.

The J gene is TRBJ1-2, the V gene TRBV19; D is undetermined. CDR3 length: 14 residues. Trimming left V 6 bases short and J 6 bases short, with 17 bases between. The germline CDR1 and CDR2 sequences are LNHDA and SQIVND (reference sequence). The CDR3 DNA is TGTGCCAGTAGAGATCAAGAGCGTTCGCATGGCTACACCTTC. It translates to CASRDQERSHGYTF.

This clone was counted a few times. The genes are TRBV4-1 and TRBJ1-1; D is unclear. The CDR3 is made up of 14 amino acids. V was shortened by 1 base and J by 3 bases, with 9 bases between the two germline ends. Germline CDR1 reads MGHRA; CDR2 reads YSYEKL. CDR3 loop: CASSQANSYTEAFF. CDR3 bases: TGCGCCAGCAGCCAAGCTAACAGTTACACTGAAGCTTTCTTT.

V gene TRBV6-5 combines with J gene TRBJ1-1, with 8 bases fitting TRBD1. Germline V gene data show CDR1 as MNHEY and CDR2 as SVGAGI. Germline trimming cut 8 bases from V and 1 base from J; bases unmatched to any gene: 9. The length of the CDR3 is 15 residues. CDR3 loop: CASYPGQVTNTEAFF. The CDR3 DNA is TGTGCCAGCTACCCGGGACAGGTCACGAACACTGAAGCTTTCTTT.

The rearrangement joins TRBV7-9 to TRBJ2-7, with TRBD1 matching over 7 bases. The CDR3 totals 13 residues. The germline V gene has CDR1 SEHNR and CDR2 FQNEAQ (reference sequence). The junction had 6 bases not matched to a gene; V was cut back by 5 bases and J by 5 bases. The CDR3 sequence: CASSASTGNEQYF. CDR3 nucleotides: TGTGCCAGCAGCGCCTCGACAGGGAACGAGCAGTACTTC.

The chain links TRBV10-3 to TRBJ2-6; 8 bases fit TRBD1. The germline gives CDR1 ENHRY, CDR2 SYGVKD. The V and J ends lost 2 bases and 16 bases, in that order; junction bases with no gene match: 7. CDR3 size: 13 residues. The CDR3: CAISEETGVLLTF. DNA for the CDR3: TGTGCCATCAGTGAGGAGACAGGGGTACTTCTGACTTTC.

In the case of this clone: Other nucleotide sequences from this sample produce the same CDR3. V and J are TRBV5-1 and TRBJ1-5; 7 bases fit TRBD1. Germline V gene sequence: CDR1 SGHRS, CDR2 YFSETQ. Germline trimming cut 10 bases from V and 7 bases from J; bases unmatched to any gene: 14. CDR3 length: 14 amino acids. Written as DNA, the CDR3 is TGCGCCTCCTCCCGGACAGGCGGGAACCAGCCCCAGCATTTT. This encodes CASSRTGGNQPQHF.

The chain joins TRBV4-1 to TRBJ1-6; D not resolved. Trimming left V 4 bases short and J 0 bases short, with 13 bases between. Germline CDR1 is MGHRA and CDR2 is YSYEKL. This CDR3 region has 17 residues. CDR3 residues: CASSLTYRSSYNSPLHF. As DNA, the CDR3 is TGCGCCAGCAGCCTTACATACCGGAGCTCCTATAATTCACCCCTCCACTTT.

The V gene is TRBV5-6, the J gene TRBJ1-1, with TRBD1 identical over 7 bases. Germline-derived CDR1 and CDR2 are SGHDT and YYEEEE. V gave up 4 bases and J gave up 0 bases; unmatched junction bases: 9. This CDR3 spans 16 amino acids. CDR3 region: CASSIRDSYLNTEAFF. In DNA form, the CDR3 reads TGTGCCAGCAGCATCCGGGACAGCTACTTGAACACTGAAGCTTTCTTT.

The rearrangement joins TRBV30 to TRBJ2-5, with D unresolved. Trimming removed 2 bases from V and 0 bases from J, with 7 bases in between. This CDR3 contains 13 residues. Germline values: CDR1 GTSNPN, CDR2 SVGIG (reference sequence). The CDR3 coding sequence is TGTGCCTGGAGTAAGTCCAACCAAGAGACCCAGTACTTC. This translates into CAWSKSNQETQYF.

The chain combines TRBV19 with TRBJ1-6; no clear D. The germline gives CDR1 LNHDA, CDR2 SQIVND (reference sequence). This CDR3 is built from 12 residues. V lost 7 bases and J 4 bases, leaving 5 bases between the germline ends. Here the CDR3 DNA reads TGTGCCAGTAAGGCATATAATTCACCCCTCCACTTT. The encoded protein is CASKAYNSPLHF.